The source of this T cell receptor beta chain is a study of brain T cells in children with intractable seizures. Overall study findings and caveats: Absence of clones before surgery may stem from lower sequencing depth. Viral specificity was inferred only from CDR3 similarity; HCMV serostatus was unknown.

Surgery cases with the highest brain T cell transcript signatures were chosen for sequencing. Patients received at least one anti-epileptic drug before surgery. Germline CDR1 reads LGHNA; CDR2 reads YNFKEQ. CDR3 size: 13 residues. Trimming cost V 1 base and J 2 bases, with 3 bases left between them. The protocol was immunoSEQ multiplex PCR, while the TCRdb copy is restricted to in-frame clones and leaves out a portion. The sample comprises tens of thousands of clones, 90% of which are singletons, and roughly 6.3% rests with the top ten. This clone was seen a single time. The antigen remains undetermined.

This receptor was identified in a girl aged 2-10 years with tuberous sclerosis and intractable seizures. This rearrangement joins TRBV4-2 to TRBJ2-1; D gene ambiguous. The material was peripheral blood, obtained at surgery. The CDR3 spells CASSQGPYNEQFF. The DNA for the CDR3 is TGTGCCAGCAGCCAAGGACCCTACAATGAGCAGTTCTTC.